The present entry profiles one T cell receptor (beta chain) with its context. This sample was taken from a study of CD8 T cells in Susac syndrome. RNA totalling roughly 0.45 to 1 ug underwent reverse transcription with random hexamers. TCRdb reanalysed the immunoSEQ multiplex PCR reads using MiXCR and keeps one entry per CDR3 protein. The sample contains some 120,000 distinct CDR3 sequences, about 96% of which appear only once. The CDR3 runs to 12 residues. Germline CDR1 and CDR2: SGHTA and FQGNSA. Deletions cut 5 bases from V and 2 bases from J, with 4 bases between. The TCR originated in a human donor in good health. The rearrangement joins TRBV7-2 to TRBJ1-3; D gene unclear. The material sequenced was CD4+ T cells from PBMCs. The CDR3 DNA reads TGTGCCAGCAGCCCCACTGGAAACACCATATATTTT. Translation: CASSPTGNTIYF.